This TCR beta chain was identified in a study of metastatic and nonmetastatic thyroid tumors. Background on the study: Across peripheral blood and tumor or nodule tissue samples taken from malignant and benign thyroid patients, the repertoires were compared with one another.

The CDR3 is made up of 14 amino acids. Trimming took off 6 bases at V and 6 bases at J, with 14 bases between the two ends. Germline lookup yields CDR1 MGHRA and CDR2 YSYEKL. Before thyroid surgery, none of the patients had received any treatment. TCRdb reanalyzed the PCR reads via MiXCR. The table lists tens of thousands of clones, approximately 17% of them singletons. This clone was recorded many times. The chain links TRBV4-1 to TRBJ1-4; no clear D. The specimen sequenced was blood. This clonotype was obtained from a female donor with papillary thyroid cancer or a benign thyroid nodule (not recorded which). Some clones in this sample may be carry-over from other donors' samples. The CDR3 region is CASSLEAGDEKLFF. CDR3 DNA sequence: TGCGCCAGCAGTCTCGAGGCCGGGGATGAAAAACTGTTTTTT.